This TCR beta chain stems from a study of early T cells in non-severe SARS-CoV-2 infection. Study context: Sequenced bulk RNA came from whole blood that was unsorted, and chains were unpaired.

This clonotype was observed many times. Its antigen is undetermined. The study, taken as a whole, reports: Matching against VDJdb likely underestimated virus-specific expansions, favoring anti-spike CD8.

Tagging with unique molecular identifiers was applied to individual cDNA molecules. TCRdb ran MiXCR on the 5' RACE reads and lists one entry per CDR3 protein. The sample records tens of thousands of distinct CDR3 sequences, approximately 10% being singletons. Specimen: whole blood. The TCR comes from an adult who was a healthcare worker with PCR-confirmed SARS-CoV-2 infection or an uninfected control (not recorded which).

CDR3 residues: CSVEGGQKNEQYF. CDR3 nucleotide sequence: TGCAGCGTTGAAGGGGGACAGAAAAACGAGCAGTACTTC. The chain links TRBV29-1 to TRBJ2-7; 7 bases match TRBD1. J was trimmed by 5 bases and V by 1 base; bases with no gene match: 5. Germline V lookup: CDR1 SQVTM, CDR2 ANQGSEA. This CDR3 has 13 residues.